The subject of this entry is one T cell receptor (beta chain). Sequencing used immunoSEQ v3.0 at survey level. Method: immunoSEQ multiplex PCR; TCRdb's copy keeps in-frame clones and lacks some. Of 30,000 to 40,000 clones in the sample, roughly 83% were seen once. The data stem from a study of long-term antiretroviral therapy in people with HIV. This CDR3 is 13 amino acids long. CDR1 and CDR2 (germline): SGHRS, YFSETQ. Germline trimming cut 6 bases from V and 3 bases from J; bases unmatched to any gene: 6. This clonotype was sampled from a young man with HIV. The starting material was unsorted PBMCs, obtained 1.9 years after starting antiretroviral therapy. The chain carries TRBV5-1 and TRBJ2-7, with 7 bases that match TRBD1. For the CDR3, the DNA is TGCGCCAGCACCCGGGACAGAGGCTACGAGCAGTACTTC. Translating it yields CASTRDRGYEQYF. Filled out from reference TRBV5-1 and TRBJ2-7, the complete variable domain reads KAGVTQTPRYLIKTRGQQVTLSCSPISGHRSVSWYQQTPGQGLQFLFEYFSETQRNKGNFPGRFSGRQFSNSRSEMNVSTLELGDSALYLCASTRDRGYEQYFGPGTRLTVT.